Listed below are T cell receptor beta chains from one sample, sequenced in a study of identical twins. TCRdb used MiXCR to reprocess the 5' RACE reads, holding one entry per CDR3 protein. This table holds approximately 140,000 distinct CDR3 sequences, 3% to 4.5% found once. The sequencing sample was made of memory T cells sorted from blood. The receptors here all came from a man between 18 and 35 years old in good health. The CDR3 runs from the conserved cysteine through the conserved F or W. Each record gives: CDR3 length, clone size, D gene, V gene, J gene, CDR3 DNA, CDR3 protein. A D gene is named only where the DNA matches it firmly. Expanded clones are given a class, and other clones once, few, many or no size at all.

length: 14; size: many; D: TRBD1; V: TRBV28; J: TRBJ2-7; DNA: TGTGCCAGCAGGAATCGACAGGGGGACAACGAGCAGTACTTC; CDR3: CASRNRQGDNEQYF
length: 14; size: many; D: -; V: TRBV20-1; J: TRBJ2-5; DNA: TGCAGTGCGGGGATCACAACAAACCAAGAGACCCAGTACTTC; CDR3: CSAGITTNQETQYF
length: 14; size: many; D: -; V: TRBV6-5; J: TRBJ1-1; DNA: TGTGCCAGCAGTTACGCGCCAGGGGACACTGAAGCTTTCTTT; CDR3: CASSYAPGDTEAFF
length: 14; size: many; D: -; V: TRBV12-3/TRBV12-4; J: TRBJ2-1; DNA: TGTGCCAGCAGAACCGGGACGGACTACAATGAGCAGTTCTTC; CDR3: CASRTGTDYNEQFF
length: 17; size: many; D: TRBD1; V: TRBV4-3; J: TRBJ2-2; DNA: TGCGCCAGCAGCTGGGATTCCGGGACAGGGAACACCGGGGAGCTGTTTTTT; CDR3: CASSWDSGTGNTGELFF
length: 15; size: few; D: -; V: TRBV7-2; J: TRBJ2-1; DNA: TGTGCCAGCAGCTTAGCGGCCGGATCCTACAATGAGCAGTTCTTC; CDR3: CASSLAAGSYNEQFF
length: 11; size: many; D: -; V: TRBV2; J: TRBJ2-5; DNA: TGTGCCAGCTGCTTTGAGGAGACCCAGTACTTC; CDR3: CASCFEETQYF
length: 14; size: many; D: TRBD2; V: TRBV7-9; J: TRBJ2-1; DNA: TGTGCCAGCGTCAGGACTAGCGGGAAATCTGAGCAGTTCTTC; CDR3: CASVRTSGKSEQFF
length: 17; size: -; D: TRBD1; V: TRBV11-2; J: TRBJ2-1; DNA: TGTGCCAGCAGCTTGATACCGGGACAGGGTAACTACAATGAGCAGTTCTTC; CDR3: CASSLIPGQGNYNEQFF
length: 13; size: -; D: -; V: TRBV20-1; J: TRBJ2-5; DNA: TGCAGTGCTAGTGTGAAGGCTCTGGAGACCCAGTACTTC; CDR3: CSASVKALETQYF
length: 14; size: -; D: -; V: TRBV20-1; J: TRBJ1-1; DNA: TGCAGTGCTAGGAACGCACAGGGTGGAACTGAAGCTTTCTTT; CDR3: CSARNAQGGTEAFF
length: 16; size: many; D: -; V: TRBV6-5; J: TRBJ1-4; DNA: TGTGCCAGCAGTTTTGGTCCGGGCAGGAATAATGAAAAACTGTTTTTT; CDR3: CASSFGPGRNNEKLFF
length: 13; size: many; D: -; V: TRBV5-1; J: TRBJ1-1; DNA: TGCGCCAGCAGCCAAACTATCCAGGGGGAAGCTTTCTTT; CDR3: CASSQTIQGEAFF
length: 13; size: few; D: -; V: TRBV7-9; J: TRBJ2-3; DNA: TGTGCCAGCAGCCTTTTTTTTTTAACCCCCGTGTATTTT; CDR3: CASSLFFLTPVYF
length: 15; size: many; D: -; V: TRBV13; J: TRBJ1-3; DNA: TGTGCCAGCAGCTTAGAACAGGGTCGTGGAAACACCATATATTTT; CDR3: CASSLEQGRGNTIYF
length: 14; size: many; D: -; V: TRBV3-1; J: TRBJ2-2; DNA: TGTGCCAGCAGCCAAGTTCCCACGGCCGGGGAGCTGTTTTTT; CDR3: CASSQVPTAGELFF
length: 15; size: many; D: -; V: TRBV7-3; J: TRBJ2-1; DNA: TGTGCCAGCAGCTTAATGGCTAGTACCTACAATGAGCAGTTCTTC; CDR3: CASSLMASTYNEQFF
length: 11; size: many; D: -; V: TRBV29-1; J: TRBJ2-3; DNA: TGCAGCTTTGAGTGGGAAGATACGCAGTATTTT; CDR3: CSFEWEDTQYF
length: 14; size: many; D: -; V: TRBV5-1; J: TRBJ2-1; DNA: TGCGCCAGCAGCTTGGCGGGCCGCGACAATGAGCAGTTCTTC; CDR3: CASSLAGRDNEQFF
length: 15; size: many; D: -; V: TRBV15; J: TRBJ1-5; DNA: TGTGCCACCAGCAGAGATCGGGCCAGCCTCCAGCCCCAGCATTTT; CDR3: CATSRDRASLQPQHF
length: 14; size: many; D: -; V: TRBV4-3; J: TRBJ2-1; DNA: TGCGCCAGCAGCCCCGCCCGCTCCTACAATGAGCAGTTCTTC; CDR3: CASSPARSYNEQFF
length: 15; size: -; D: -; V: TRBV10-2; J: TRBJ2-3; DNA: TGCGCCAGCAGTGTGGGTAGTAGGGACACAGATACGCAGTATTTT; CDR3: CASSVGSRDTDTQYF
length: 15; size: many; D: -; V: TRBV12-3/TRBV12-4; J: TRBJ2-2; DNA: TGTGCCAGCAGCCCGACGGGAGATGGTACCGGGGAGCTGTTTTTT; CDR3: CASSPTGDGTGELFF
length: 14; size: many; D: -; V: TRBV12-3/TRBV12-4; J: TRBJ2-2; DNA: TGTGCCAGCAGTTTAGGAGCGACCACCGGGGAGCTGTTTTTT; CDR3: CASSLGATTGELFF
length: 15; size: -; D: TRBD1; V: TRBV18; J: TRBJ2-7; DNA: TGTGCCAGCTCACCACCGATTGGGACAGGTGGCGAGCAGTACTTC; CDR3: CASSPPIGTGGEQYF
length: 15; size: many; D: TRBD2; V: TRBV5-1; J: TRBJ2-1; DNA: TGCGCCAGCAGCTTGGGAGCGGGAGCATACAATGAGCAGTTCTTC; CDR3: CASSLGAGAYNEQFF
length: 19; size: many; D: TRBD2; V: TRBV5-1; J: TRBJ2-2; DNA: TGCGCCAGCAGCTTGATTCCGGGACTAGCGGGTCCGAACACCGGGGAGCTGTTTTTT; CDR3: CASSLIPGLAGPNTGELFF